This TCR beta chain was profiled in a study of blood T cell repertoires in COVID-19. Study in general: The samples span acute and convalescent COVID-19 from the United States, Italy and Spain. T cells, B-cell-depleted T cells, or PBMCs supplied cDNA or gDNA.

The authors' processing: Estimation of nucleated cell counts was performed using reference gene primer amplification. Produced via immunoSEQ multiplex PCR; TCRdb's table is partial and in-frame only. That table gives V, J and clone size, and the DNA gave D and trimming. The data show around 150,000 clones, around 82% seen once. Patients of the Seattle cohort, enrolled during active infection, were followed longitudinally. The germline gives CDR1 LGHNA, CDR2 YNFKEQ. The germline V and J ends were trimmed by 3 bases and 1 base, with 10 bases remaining between them. CDR3 length equals 15 residues. J is TRBJ2-1 and V is TRBV4-2; perhaps TRBD2 as D (5 bases). The clonotype was recovered from a woman aged 40-49 years with COVID-19, enrolled during active disease. The sample consisted of peripheral blood. DNA of the CDR3: TGTGCCAGCAGCCAGGACTTGGCGTCCTACAATGAGCAGTTCTTC. Encoded protein: CASSQDLASYNEQFF.